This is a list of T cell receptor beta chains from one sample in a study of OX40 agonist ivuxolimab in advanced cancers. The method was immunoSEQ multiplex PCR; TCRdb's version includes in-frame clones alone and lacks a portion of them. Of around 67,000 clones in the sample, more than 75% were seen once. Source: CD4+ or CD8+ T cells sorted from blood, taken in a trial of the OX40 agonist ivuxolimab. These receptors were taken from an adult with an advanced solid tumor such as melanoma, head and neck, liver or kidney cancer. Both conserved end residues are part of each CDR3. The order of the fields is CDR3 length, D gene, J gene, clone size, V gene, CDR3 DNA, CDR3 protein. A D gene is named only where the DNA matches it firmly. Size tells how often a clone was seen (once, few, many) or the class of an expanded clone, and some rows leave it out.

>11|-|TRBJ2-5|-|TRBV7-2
TGTGCCAGCAGCTCCGGATTGTCCCAGTACTTC
CASSSGLSQYF
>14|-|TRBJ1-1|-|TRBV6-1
TGTGCCAGCAGTGAACGGTGGGATAACACTGAAGCTTTCTTT
CASSERWDNTEAFF
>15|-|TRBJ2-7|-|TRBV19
TGTGCCAGCGCACCGGGGACGCCCAAGGGGTCCGAGCAGTACTTC
CASAPGTPKGSEQYF
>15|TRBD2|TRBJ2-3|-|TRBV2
TGTGCCAGCAGGGCGACTAGCGGGGGAGAGGATACGCAGTATTTT
CASRATSGGEDTQYF
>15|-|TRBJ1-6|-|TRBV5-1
TGCGCCAGCAGCTTGGAACAGGGTTTTAATTCACCCCTCCACTTT
CASSLEQGFNSPLHF
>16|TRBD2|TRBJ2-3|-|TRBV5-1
TGCGCCAGCAGCCCTTTCTCTAGCGGTTCCACAGATACGCAGTATTTT
CASSPFSSGSTDTQYF
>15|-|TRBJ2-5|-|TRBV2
TGTGCCAGCAGTGGGGCGGCTCAGGGTGAGGAGACCCAGTACTTC
CASSGAAQGEETQYF
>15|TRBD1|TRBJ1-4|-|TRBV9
TGTGCCAGCAGCGTGGGGACAGGGGTTAATGAAAAACTGTTTTTT
CASSVGTGVNEKLFF
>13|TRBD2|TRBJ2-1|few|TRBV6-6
TGTGCCTCAAAGGCGGCTAGCGGGGGGGAGCAGTTCTTC
CASKAASGGEQFF
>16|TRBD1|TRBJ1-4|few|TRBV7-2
TGTGCCAGCAGCATAGGACAGGGATTCGAGGATGAAAAACTGTTTTTT
CASSIGQGFEDEKLFF
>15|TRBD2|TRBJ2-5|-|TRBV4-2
TGTGCCAGCAGCTTGGCTAGCGGAATCCAAGAGACCCAGTACTTC
CASSLASGIQETQYF
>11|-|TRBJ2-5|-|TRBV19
TGTGCCAGTAGTATAGAAGAGACCCAGTACTTC
CASSIEETQYF
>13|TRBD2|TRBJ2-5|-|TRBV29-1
TGCAGCGCCGGAGCGGGAGTGGGAGAGACCCAGTACTTC
CSAGAGVGETQYF
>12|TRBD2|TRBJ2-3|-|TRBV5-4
TGTGCCAGCAGCGGGAGGGGAGATACGCAGTATTTT
CASSGRGDTQYF
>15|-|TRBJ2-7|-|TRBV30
TGTGCCTGGAGTGTCCGGGACACACTCTCCTACGAGCAGTACTTC
CAWSVRDTLSYEQYF
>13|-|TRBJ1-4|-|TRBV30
TGTGCCTGGAGGAGGGCGGCGGAAGGGCAACTGTTTTTT
CAWRRAAEGQLFF
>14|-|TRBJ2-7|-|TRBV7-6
TGTGCCAGCAGCTTAGGGCCTTCCAATTACGAGCAGTACTTC
CASSLGPSNYEQYF
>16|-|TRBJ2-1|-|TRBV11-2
TGTGCCAGCAGCCGTTTGAGGGCTGGCCCCCCCAATGAGCAGTTCTTC
CASSRLRAGPPNEQFF
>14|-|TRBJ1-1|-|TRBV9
TGTGCCAGCAGCGTTAGACAGTCGAACACTGAAGCTTTCTTT
CASSVRQSNTEAFF
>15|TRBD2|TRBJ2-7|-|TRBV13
TGTGCCAGCAGCCTGGCGGGACTAGCGGACTACGAGCAGTACTTC
CASSLAGLADYEQYF
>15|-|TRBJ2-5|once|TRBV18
TGTGCCAGCTCACCACTGCTGGGGAAGGGAGAGACCCAGTACTTC
CASSPLLGKGETQYF
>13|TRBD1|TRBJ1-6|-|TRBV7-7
TGTGCCAGCAGCCGGACAGGGGATTCACCCCTCCACTTT
CASSRTGDSPLHF
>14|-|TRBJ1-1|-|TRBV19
TGTGCCAGTAGGGAGACGGGGTCAGGCACTGAAGCTTTCTTT
CASRETGSGTEAFF
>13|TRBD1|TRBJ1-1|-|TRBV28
TGTGCCAGCAGTACCCCCGGGACAGGGCTGGCTTTCTTT
CASSTPGTGLAFF
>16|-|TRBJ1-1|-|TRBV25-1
TGTGCCAGCAGTGATTTCGCGACGGGCATCGACACTGAAGCTTTCTTT
CASSDFATGIDTEAFF
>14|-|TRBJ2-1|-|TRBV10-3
TGTGCCATCAGTGACAATCAGAACTACAATGAGCAGTTCTTC
CAISDNQNYNEQFF
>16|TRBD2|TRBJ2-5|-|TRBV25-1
TGTGCCAGCAGTGACCCCAGCGGGAGTCCCCAAGAGACCCAGTACTTC
CASSDPSGSPQETQYF
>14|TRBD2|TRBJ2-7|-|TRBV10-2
TGCGCCAGCAGGCCCGGGACTAGCGGCTACGAGCAGTACTTC
CASRPGTSGYEQYF
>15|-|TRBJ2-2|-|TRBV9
TGTGCCAGCAGCGTAGCGGACACCAACACCGGGGAGCTGTTTTTT
CASSVADTNTGELFF
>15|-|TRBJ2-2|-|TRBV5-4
TGTGCCAGCAGCCCCACGAGGGACCGCACCGGGGAGCTGTTTTTT
CASSPTRDRTGELFF
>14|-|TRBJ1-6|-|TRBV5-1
TGCGCCAGCAGCTTGACCATCCGGGATTCACCCCTCCACTTT
CASSLTIRDSPLHF
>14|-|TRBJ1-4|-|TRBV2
TGTGCCAGCAGTTCTCTTGCCACTAATGAAAAACTGTTTTTT
CASSSLATNEKLFF
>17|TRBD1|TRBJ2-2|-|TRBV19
TGTGCCAGTACCCCCGAGACAGGGCCCCCGAACACCGGGGAGCTGTTTTTT
CASTPETGPPNTGELFF
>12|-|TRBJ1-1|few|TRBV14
TGTGCCAGCAGCACACGGACCACGGGGGCTTTCTTT
CASSTRTTGAFF
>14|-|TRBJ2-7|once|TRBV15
TGTGCCACCAGCAGAGGACAGGCCAAGGGCGAGCAGTACTTC
CATSRGQAKGEQYF
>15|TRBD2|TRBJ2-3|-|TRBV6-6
TGTGCCAGCAGTTACGGGACTAGCGACACAGATACGCAGTATTTT
CASSYGTSDTDTQYF
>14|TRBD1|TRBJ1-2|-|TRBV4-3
TGCGCCAGCAGCCATGTACAGGGGGCGAGTGGCTACACCTTC
CASSHVQGASGYTF
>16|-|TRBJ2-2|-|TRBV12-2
TGTGCAAGTCTCGACTTCTTTGCGGGCGTTACCGGGGAGCTGTTTTTT
CASLDFFAGVTGELFF
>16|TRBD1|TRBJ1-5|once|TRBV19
TGTGCCAGTAGATTAGATGGACAGGGCAGCAATCAGCCCCAGCATTTT
CASRLDGQGSNQPQHF
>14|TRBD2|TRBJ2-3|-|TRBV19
TGTGCCAGTAGAACTAGCGGGAGCCGAGTTACGCAGTATTTT
CASRTSGSRVTQYF
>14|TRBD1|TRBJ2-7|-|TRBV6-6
TGTGCCACCGTGATGACAGGGTCTAACCACGAGCAGTACTTC
CATVMTGSNHEQYF
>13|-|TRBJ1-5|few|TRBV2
TGTGCCAGCAGTGAATGGGGCAATCAGCCCCAGCATTTT
CASSEWGNQPQHF
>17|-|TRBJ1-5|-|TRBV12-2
TGTGCAAGTCGCTACCAGACAGGAGTCTATAGCAATCAGCCCCAGCATTTT
CASRYQTGVYSNQPQHF
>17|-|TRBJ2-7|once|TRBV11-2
TGTGCCAGCAGCCCAGAGGGCGGGGTCGGTAACTCCTACGAGCAGTACTTC
CASSPEGGVGNSYEQYF
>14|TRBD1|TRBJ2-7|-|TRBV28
TGTGCCAGCAGTTCCCCCCAGGGGGCGCGGGAGCAGTACTTC
CASSSPQGAREQYF
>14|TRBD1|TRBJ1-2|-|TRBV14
TGTGCCAGCAGCCAGTACAGGGGAACCTATGGCTACACCTTC
CASSQYRGTYGYTF
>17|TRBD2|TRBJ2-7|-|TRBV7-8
TGTGCCAGCAGCCCAATAGGCGGGAGGGTTGTGTCCTACGAGCAGTACTTC
CASSPIGGRVVSYEQYF
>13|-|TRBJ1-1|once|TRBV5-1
TGCGCCAGCGGGGGATCCCTAAACACTGAAGCTTTCTTT
CASGGSLNTEAFF
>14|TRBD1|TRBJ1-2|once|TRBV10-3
TGTGCCATCAGGGAGACAGGGATCGAAGAGGGCTACACCTTC
CAIRETGIEEGYTF
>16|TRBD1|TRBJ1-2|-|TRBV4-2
TGTGCCAGCAGCCTAAGTTCCGGGACAGAGGTATATGGCTACACCTTC
CASSLSSGTEVYGYTF